The 17 T cell receptor beta chains presented below share a single source sample, sequenced in a study of human T cells and chemical hapten exposure. One entry per CDR3 protein results from TCRdb running MiXCR on the RACE reads. The sample lists 85,000 to 130,000 distinct CDR3 sequences; 9.5% to 15% were seen once. Documented time point: pre-sensitization, week 0. The treatment here: therapeutic diphenylcyclopropenone sensitization with weekly scalp DPC. The sequenced sample was whole blood, obtained in connection with sensitization to the hapten diphenylcyclopropenone (DPC). The source is a woman in her forties or fifties with alopecia areata. Some clones in this sample may be carry-over from other donors' samples.

The chain links TRBV29-1 to TRBJ2-5, with D unclear. Trimming took 2 bases from V and 4 from J, leaving 8 bases between them. Germline V gene data show CDR1 as SQVTM and CDR2 as ANQGSEA. The CDR3 length is 12 residues. CDR3 amino acids: CSVESPGETQYF. In nucleotides, the CDR3 is TGCAGCGTTGAATCTCCAGGAGAGACCCAGTACTTC.

In its sample, this clonotype was seen many times. V usage is TRBV7-9 and J usage is TRBJ1-5, with 9 bases matching TRBD1. The CDR3 has 15 residues. The germline CDR1 and CDR2 sequences are SEHNR and FQNEAQ (reference sequence). V shed 5 bases, J shed 0 bases, and the junction held 2 bases outside the gene matches. CDR3 loop: CASSPGQGSNQPQHF. As DNA, the CDR3 is TGTGCCAGCAGCCCGGGACAGGGTAGCAATCAGCCCCAGCATTTT.

This clonotype came up many times. This rearrangement joins TRBV7-8 to TRBJ1-5; D gene unclear. V lost 0 bases and J lost 7, with 13 bases in between. The CDR3 covers 15 residues. Looked up from germline, CDR1 is SGHVS and CDR2 is FQNEAQ. CDR3 in DNA: TGTGCCAGCAGCTTAGCGCCGCAATTGTACCAGCCCCAGCATTTT. It encodes CASSLAPQLYQPQHF.

In its sample, this clonotype was seen a few times. This chain joins TRBV12-2 and TRBJ2-5; the D call TRBD1 from the table was never checked on the DNA. TRBV12-2 is designated a pseudogene. The CDR3 is 16 residues long. CDR3 loop: CASRTTGQGGQETQYF. In DNA form, the CDR3 reads TGTGCAAGTCGCACTACGGGACAGGGAGGCCAAGAGACCCAGTACTTC.

This clonotype was detected only a few times. The genes are TRBV7-2 and TRBJ1-2; D call uncertain. This CDR3 has 13 amino acids. Germline V CDR1 and CDR2: SGHTA, FQGNSA. V was cut by 1 base and J by 4 bases, with 7 bases left in between. The CDR3 region is CASSLDGPYGYTF. The DNA of the CDR3 is TGTGCCAGCAGCTTAGATGGGCCCTATGGCTACACCTTC.

Only a few counts were recorded for this clonotype. The chain joins TRBV20-1 to TRBJ1-2; a possible D gene is TRBD1 (5 bases). The CDR3 loop spans 16 amino acids. Germline V lookup: CDR1 DFQATT, CDR2 SNEGSKA (reference sequence). Between the trimmed V and J ends, which lost 5 bases and 8 bases, there was a span of 27 bases. The CDR3 nucleotides read TGCAGTGCTCCCGACCCCTTAGGGGTAGGATTAAAGGGCTACACCTTC. This encodes CSAPDPLGVGLKGYTF.

There are a few counts of this clonotype. The chain links TRBV6-5 to TRBJ1-6; 7 nucleotides line up with TRBD1. With 6 bases clipped from V and 6 bases from J, the junction kept 5 bases outside the gene matches. The CDR3 contains 14 residues. CDR1 is MNHEY and CDR2 is SVGAGI in the germline V gene. The CDR3 nucleotides read TGTGCCAGCAGCCCGGGACAGACTAATTCACCCCTCCACTTT. Its protein product is CASSPGQTNSPLHF.

This clonotype has a count of ten or more. V usage is TRBV3-1 and J usage is TRBJ1-1; tentative D call: TRBD1 (5 bases). Trimming left V 8 bases short and J 5 bases short, with 15 bases between. The length of the CDR3 is 13 residues. Per the germline V gene, CDR1 is LGHDT and CDR2 is YNNKEL (reference sequence). The CDR3 region is CASGFGRVTEAFF. In DNA, the CDR3 is TGTGCCAGCGGATTTGGCAGGGTTACTGAAGCTTTCTTT.

The chain couples TRBV5-6 to TRBJ1-5, with D possibly being TRBD1 (5 bases). CDR1 and CDR2 (germline): SGHDT, YYEEEE. Trimming took 3 bases from V and 3 from J, leaving 10 bases between them. This CDR3 has 14 residues. Here the CDR3 reads CASSSGRANQPQHF. The CDR3 DNA follows: TGTGCCAGCAGCTCAGGCAGGGCCAATCAGCCCCAGCATTTT.

The chain carries TRBV11-2 and TRBJ2-7; D unresolved. This CDR3 is built from 12 residues. The V gene's germline CDR1 is SGHAT and CDR2 FQNNGV. Trimming took off 5 bases at V and 6 bases at J, with 11 bases between the two ends. This CDR3 reads CASSPPISEQYF. CDR3 coding DNA: TGTGCCAGCAGCCCCCCCATCTCCGAGCAGTACTTC.

The chain uses TRBV11-2 and TRBJ2-7; D possibly corresponds to TRBD1 (5 bases). Germline V gene lookup returns CDR1 SGHAT and CDR2 FQNNGV. V lost 5 bases to trimming and J lost 3 bases, with 23 bases between them. The CDR3 has 17 amino acids. The CDR3 reads CASSLPGGAHQYYEQYF. DNA of the CDR3: TGTGCCAGCAGCCTACCCGGTGGGGCCCACCAGTACTACGAGCAGTACTTC.

The chain couples TRBV6-2 or TRBV6-3 to TRBJ1-5; D ambiguous. Per the germline V gene, CDR1 is MNHEY and CDR2 is SVGEGT. The length of the CDR3 is 13 residues. With 2 bases removed from V and 6 bases from J, the gap between germline ends came to 8 bases. CDR3 region: CASSYPGSQPQHF. CDR3 coding DNA: TGTGCCAGCAGTTACCCTGGGAGTCAGCCCCAGCATTTT.

This chain connects TRBV7-9 to TRBJ1-4; D is undetermined. The germline V gene has CDR1 SEHNR and CDR2 FQNEAQ (reference sequence). This CDR3 has 21 residues. V lost 3 bases, J lost 1 base, and 27 bases lay in between. CDR3: CASSFLFRGVGPAETNEKLFF. CDR3 bases: TGTGCCAGCAGCTTTTTGTTTAGAGGTGTAGGGCCTGCGGAAACTAATGAAAAACTGTTTTTT.

This chain joins TRBV2 and TRBJ2-2; the D gene is possibly TRBD2 (6 bases). Germline values: CDR1 SNHLY, CDR2 FYNNEI. The V end was cut by 1 base, the J end by 6 bases, with 9 bases between. The CDR3 has 14 amino acids. The CDR3 nucleotides read TGTGCCAGCAGTGAAGTCGGGAGCGCCGGGGAGCTGTTTTTT. It yields the protein CASSEVGSAGELFF.

CDR3 DNA: TGTGCCAGCAGCCAAGGGGTAAAGTCACCCCTCCACTTT. Translation gives CASSQGVKSPLHF. V is TRBV3-1 and J is TRBJ1-6; D is undetermined. Between the trimmed V and J ends, which lost 1 base and 10 bases, there was a span of 8 bases. The V gene's germline CDR1 is LGHDT and CDR2 YNNKEL (reference sequence). This CDR3 is 13 amino acids long.

CDR3 coding DNA: TGTGCCAGCAGCTTGGCTCCAGGTTACGAGCAGTACTTC. Its translation is CASSLAPGYEQYF. The rearrangement joins TRBV7-2 to TRBJ2-7; D remains ambiguous. This CDR3 has 13 residues. Germline-derived CDR1 and CDR2 are SGHTA and FQGNSA. The V end was cut by 3 bases, the J end by 4 bases, with 10 bases between.

The chain uses TRBV5-1 and TRBJ2-5; TRBD1 is a possible D gene (5 bases). Germline CDR1 and CDR2: SGHRS and YFSETQ. Trimming pared 4 bases from V and 2 bases from J, leaving 12 bases between. This CDR3 region has 14 residues. The CDR3 DNA sequence: TGCGCCAGCAGCCCTGGGGCAGAACAAGAGACCCAGTACTTC. It codes for CASSPGAEQETQYF.